The 14 T cell receptor beta chains below all came from one sample that was sequenced in a study of CD8+ T cells in alopecia areata. cDNA reverse transcribed from extracted RNA served as the sequencing template. Profiled with immunoSEQ multiplex PCR; TCRdb holds only in-frame clones, not every one. The table has about 20,000 clones, approximately 60% seen once; the top ten hold 4.5%. Four or five patients' CD4+ populations were sorted into CD25+CD127- cells. The sample taken for sequencing was CD4+ Tregs sorted from blood. These receptors originate from a human donor with alopecia areata.

This clone showed up just a few times. The rearrangement uses TRBV2 and TRBJ2-7; D may be TRBD1 or TRBD2 (5 bases each). CDR1 SNHLY and CDR2 FYNNEI come from the germline V gene. The CDR3 loop spans 13 amino acids. The ends were cut back, 5 bases at V and 6 bases at J, with 14 bases in the middle. This chain's CDR3 is CASSSREGTEQYF. DNA of the CDR3: TGTGCCAGCAGTAGCAGGGAAGGGACCGAGCAGTACTTC. Looking up the rest from reference TRBV2 and TRBJ2-7 gives the full variable domain: EPEVTQTPSHQVTQMGQEVILRCVPISNHLYFYWYRQILGQKVEFLVSFYNNEISEKSEIFDDQFSVERPDGSNFTLKIRSTKLEDSAMYFCASSSREGTEQYFGPGTRLTVT.

This clone was recorded a few times. This chain links TRBV28 with TRBJ2-5, with D perhaps TRBD1 (5 bases). Germline loops: CDR1 MDHEN, CDR2 SYDVKM. V was trimmed by 1 base and J by 5 bases, leaving 11 bases between them. The CDR3 contains 14 residues. The CDR3 reads CASSLFRVGETQYF. The CDR3 nucleotides are TGTGCCAGCAGTTTATTCAGGGTAGGGGAGACCCAGTACTTC.

The genes are TRBV6-6 and TRBJ1-5; the D is unclear. The CDR3 totals 15 residues. Between the trimmed V and J ends, which lost 6 bases and 4 bases, there was a span of 16 bases. Germline V lookup: CDR1 MNHNY, CDR2 SVGAGI (reference sequence). The CDR3 region is CASSDLTDRNQPQHF. Written as DNA, the CDR3 is TGTGCCAGCAGCGACCTGACCGATCGAAATCAGCCCCAGCATTTT.

The V call is TRBV2, the J call TRBJ2-5; D may correspond to TRBD1 or TRBD2 (5 bases each). Between the trimmed V and J ends, which lost 10 bases and 4 bases, there was a span of 16 bases. Germline CDR1 is SNHLY and CDR2 is FYNNEI. The CDR3 sequence is 13 residues long. The DNA for the CDR3 is TGTGCCATCCGCCAGGGAGTTATAGAGACCCAGTACTTC. It yields the protein CAIRQGVIETQYF.

V is TRBV28 and J is TRBJ1-2, with D uncertain. Germline V CDR1 and CDR2: MDHEN, SYDVKM. Trimming removed 7 bases from V and 2 bases from J, with 11 bases in between. This CDR3 spans 13 amino acids. CDR3 coding DNA: TGTGCCAGCAACTCAATCTTAAACTATGGCTACACCTTC. The encoded protein is CASNSILNYGYTF.

V is TRBV30 and J is TRBJ2-7, with no clear D. The CDR3 has 13 residues. Trimming took off 0 bases at V and 3 bases at J, with 9 bases between the two ends. Germline CDR1 is GTSNPN and CDR2 is SVGIG (reference sequence). This chain's CDR3 is CAWSVVHLYEQYF. In DNA form, the CDR3 reads TGTGCCTGGAGTGTAGTACACCTCTACGAGCAGTACTTC.

The chain combines TRBV7-6 with TRBJ2-3; no clear D gene. Trimming took off 0 bases at V and 5 bases at J, with 6 bases between the two ends. The CDR3 runs to 13 residues. The germline CDR1 and CDR2 sequences are SGHVS and FNYEAQ. The CDR3 region is CASSLAYRDTQYF. In DNA form, the CDR3 reads TGTGCCAGCAGCTTAGCGTACCGAGATACGCAGTATTTT.

There are a few counts of this clone. The chain carries TRBV7-2 and TRBJ2-6; no firm D call. CDR1 and CDR2 from the germline V gene are SGHTA and FQGNSA. This CDR3 comprises 13 residues. Between the trimmed V and J ends, which lost 1 base and 4 bases, there was a span of 2 bases. The CDR3 protein is CASSLVGANVLTF. The CDR3 DNA reads as TGTGCCAGCAGCTTAGTGGGGGCCAACGTCCTGACTTTC.

This clone has only a few counts. V gene TRBV18 combines with J gene TRBJ1-2, with D uncertain. Germline V gives CDR1 KGHSH, CDR2 LQKENI. The CDR3 is 13 residues long. Trimming pared 0 bases from V and 8 bases from J, leaving 10 bases between. The CDR3 reads CASSPPGLGGYTF. DNA for the CDR3: TGTGCCAGCTCACCACCAGGCCTCGGGGGCTACACCTTC.

The chain employs TRBV29-1 and TRBJ2-7; 10 bases align to TRBD2. The junction had 12 bases not matched to a gene; V was cut back by 4 bases and J by 6 bases. Germline V gene lookup returns CDR1 SQVTM and CDR2 ANQGSEA. CDR3 length: 15 residues. This CDR3 is CSVGPGAGGPGEQYF. The DNA for the CDR3 is TGCAGCGTTGGACCCGGAGCGGGGGGGCCAGGCGAGCAGTACTTC.

The chain couples TRBV10-3 to TRBJ1-2; 12 bases map to TRBD1. The CDR3 has 16 residues. With 5 bases clipped from V and 8 bases from J, the junction kept 12 bases outside the gene matches. Germline loops: CDR1 ENHRY, CDR2 SYGVKD. This chain's CDR3 is CAISPRPGQGAEGYTF. The DNA for the CDR3 is TGTGCCATCAGTCCACGGCCGGGACAGGGGGCTGAGGGCTACACCTTC.

The rearrangement uses TRBV2 and TRBJ2-5, with 7 bases lining up with TRBD1. The J call may be faulty, since TRBJ2-7 better matches the DNA end. The CDR3 consists of 13 residues. Germline lookup yields CDR1 SNHLY and CDR2 FYNNEI. CDR3 coding DNA: TGTGCCAGCGTAGGGGGCGCACCCTACGAGCAGTACTTC. Translated: CASVGGAPYEQYF.

V and J are TRBV4-1 and TRBJ2-1; D may be TRBD1 or TRBD2 (5 bases each). Germline V gene data show CDR1 as MGHRA and CDR2 as YSYEKL. Trimming left V 4 bases short and J 7 bases short, with 20 bases between. The CDR3 has 16 residues. This CDR3 is CASSPGLLGTGNEQFF. Written as DNA, the CDR3 is TGCGCCAGCAGCCCTGGACTGCTCGGGACGGGAAATGAGCAGTTCTTC.

V is TRBV21-1 and J is TRBJ2-1; TRBD2 reflects the table's D call only, with no check against the DNA. TRBV21-1 is assigned pseudogene status. The CDR3 spans 18 residues. The CDR3 sequence is CASSGAGGLKPSPNEQFF. CDR3 nucleotide sequence: TGTGCCAGCAGCGGGGCGGGAGGGCTAAAACCTTCACCGAATGAGCAGTTCTTC.